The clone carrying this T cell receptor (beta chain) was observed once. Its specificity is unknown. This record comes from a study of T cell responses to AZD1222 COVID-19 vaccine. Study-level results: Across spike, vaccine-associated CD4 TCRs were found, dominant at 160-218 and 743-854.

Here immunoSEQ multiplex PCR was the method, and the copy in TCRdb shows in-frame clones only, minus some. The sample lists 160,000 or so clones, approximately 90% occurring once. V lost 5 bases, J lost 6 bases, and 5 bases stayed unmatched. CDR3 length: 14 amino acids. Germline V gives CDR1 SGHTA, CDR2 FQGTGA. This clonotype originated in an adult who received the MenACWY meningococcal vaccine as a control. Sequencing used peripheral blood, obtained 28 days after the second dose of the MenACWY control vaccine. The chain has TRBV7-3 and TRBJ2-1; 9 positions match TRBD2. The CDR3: CASSLGLAFNEQFF. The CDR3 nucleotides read TGTGCCAGCAGCCTGGGACTAGCTTTCAATGAGCAGTTCTTC.